A selection of T cell receptor beta chains follows, all from one sample in a study of cytomegalovirus exposure and HLA in healthy donors. Libraries were prepared by immunoSEQ multiplex PCR; TCRdb keeps only in-frame clonotypes and omits some of them. The sample lists over 150,000 clones, more than 75% occurring once. Sequencing was performed on PBMCs. The origin of the receptors is a man between 25 and 39 years old in good health and CMV-seropositive. Both conserved end residues are part of each CDR3. D genes are given only for firm matches. A clone size is listed for some rows: how often the clone was seen (once, few, many), or a class if it is expanded.

J: TRBJ2-7; D: TRBD1; size: .; V: TRBV7-2; CDR3: CASSLVSGGDSYEQYF; DNA: TGTGCCAGCAGCTTAGTGTCAGGGGGCGACTCCTACGAGCAGTACTTC
J: TRBJ1-2; D: TRBD1; size: .; V: TRBV4-2; CDR3: CASSQEWRQGAYGYTF; DNA: TGTGCCAGCAGCCAAGAATGGCGGCAGGGGGCCTATGGCTACACCTTC
J: TRBJ1-2; D: TRBD1; size: once; V: TRBV5-1; CDR3: CASSLATGEGYTF; DNA: TGCGCCAGCAGCTTGGCTACAGGGGAAGGCTACACCTTC
J: TRBJ2-3; D: TRBD2; size: .; V: TRBV4-2; CDR3: CASSQDFPGIAGGTDTQYF; DNA: TGTGCCAGCAGCCAAGACTTTCCTGGAATAGCGGGAGGCACAGATACGCAGTATTTT
J: TRBJ1-2; D: TRBD1; size: .; V: TRBV7-9; CDR3: CASSRRRGLVRESGYTF; DNA: TGTGCCAGCAGCCGGAGAAGGGGGCTGGTCCGAGAAAGTGGCTACACCTTC
J: TRBJ2-1; D: TRBD2; size: few; V: TRBV4-2; CDR3: CASSQELAGVLNEQFF; DNA: TGTGCCAGCAGCCAAGAACTAGCGGGAGTCCTCAATGAGCAGTTCTTC
J: TRBJ1-3; D: TRBD1; size: .; V: TRBV28; CDR3: CASSLSQAQGGTIYF; DNA: TGTGCCAGCAGTTTATCTCAGGCCCAGGGGGGTACCATATATTTT
J: TRBJ2-7; D: .; size: .; V: TRBV25-1; CDR3: CASSELNRMGQYF; DNA: TGTGCCAGCAGTGAATTAAACAGGATGGGGCAGTACTTC
J: TRBJ1-2; D: .; size: few; V: TRBV5-6; CDR3: CASSLGFRDGGIRGYTF; DNA: TGTGCCAGCAGCTTGGGGTTTCGGGACGGCGGGATTAGGGGCTACACCTTC
J: TRBJ1-1; D: TRBD1; size: .; V: TRBV5-1; CDR3: CASSGRTGNTEAFF; DNA: TGCGCCAGCAGCGGCCGGACAGGAAACACTGAAGCTTTCTTT
J: TRBJ1-2; D: .; size: .; V: TRBV6-6; CDR3: CASSDLSGTVGGYTF; DNA: TGTGCCAGCAGTGATCTTTCGGGAACGGTTGGAGGCTACACCTTC
J: TRBJ2-4; D: .; size: .; V: TRBV28; CDR3: CASSLSGVAKNIQYF; DNA: TGTGCCAGCAGTTTATCGGGGGTAGCCAAAAACATTCAGTACTTC
J: TRBJ1-4; D: TRBD1; size: .; V: TRBV27; CDR3: CASSLGAGGEKLFF; DNA: TGTGCCAGCAGTTTAGGGGCAGGGGGCGAAAAACTGTTTTTT
J: TRBJ2-2; D: TRBD2; size: .; V: TRBV7-2; CDR3: CASSLRTSGSGTGELFF; DNA: TGTGCCAGCAGCCTGCGGACTAGCGGGAGTGGTACCGGGGAGCTGTTTTTT
J: TRBJ2-5; D: .; size: .; V: TRBV5-6; CDR3: CASSFGTRQETQYF; DNA: TGTGCCAGCAGCTTTGGGACACGCCAAGAGACCCAGTACTTC
J: TRBJ1-2; D: .; size: .; V: TRBV9; CDR3: CASSAQVQSYGYTF; DNA: TGTGCCAGCAGCGCGCAGGTACAAAGCTATGGCTACACCTTC
J: TRBJ2-7; D: TRBD2; size: .; V: TRBV18; CDR3: CASSPGASGTYEQYF; DNA: TGTGCCAGCTCACCAGGAGCTAGCGGTACCTACGAGCAGTACTTC
J: TRBJ1-3; D: TRBD1; size: .; V: TRBV19; CDR3: CASSIGRQGDLLSGNTIYF; DNA: TGTGCCAGTAGTATTGGTAGACAGGGGGATCTTCTATCCGGAAACACCATATATTTT
J: TRBJ2-7; D: TRBD1; size: .; V: TRBV7-3; CDR3: CASSPLKGGISEQYF; DNA: TGTGCCAGCAGCCCACTTAAAGGGGGCATAAGCGAGCAGTACTTC
J: TRBJ1-1; D: TRBD1; size: .; V: TRBV9; CDR3: CASSARQGARTEAFF; DNA: TGTGCCAGCAGCGCGAGACAGGGGGCGCGTACTGAAGCTTTCTTT
J: TRBJ2-7; D: .; size: .; V: TRBV28; CDR3: CASSLGQEISYEQYF; DNA: TGTGCCAGCAGTTTAGGGCAGGAAATCTCCTACGAGCAGTACTTC
J: TRBJ2-7; D: TRBD2; size: .; V: TRBV6-1; CDR3: CASSKGLADPYEQYF; DNA: TGTGCCAGCAGTAAGGGACTAGCGGATCCCTACGAGCAGTACTTC
J: TRBJ2-1; D: TRBD2; size: .; V: TRBV28; CDR3: CASSSLAGDAYNEQFF; DNA: TGTGCCAGCAGTTCGCTAGCGGGAGACGCCTACAATGAGCAGTTCTTC
J: TRBJ1-2; D: .; size: .; V: TRBV5-8; CDR3: CASSLDLDGTLGYTF; DNA: TGTGCCAGCAGCTTGGATTTGGACGGGACTTTAGGCTACACCTTC
J: TRBJ2-6; D: .; size: once; V: TRBV6-1; CDR3: CASRGSGANVLTF; DNA: TGTGCGAGTAGGGGGTCTGGGGCCAACGTCCTGACTTTC
J: TRBJ2-1; D: TRBD1; size: .; V: TRBV6-5; CDR3: CASSYRTGGASPKQFF; DNA: TGTGCCAGCAGTTACCGGACAGGGGGCGCTTCTCCGAAGCAGTTCTTC
J: TRBJ1-5; D: .; size: few; V: TRBV6-1; CDR3: CASSGQYSNQPQHF; DNA: TGTGCCAGCAGTGGACAATATAGCAATCAGCCCCAGCATTTT
J: TRBJ1-2; D: .; size: .; V: TRBV9; CDR3: CASSVGVRDYYGYTF; DNA: TGTGCCAGCAGCGTAGGGGTCAGGGATTACTATGGCTACACCTTC
J: TRBJ2-5; D: TRBD1; size: .; V: TRBV9; CDR3: CASSVGDRLQETQYF; DNA: TGTGCCAGCAGCGTAGGGGACAGGCTACAAGAGACCCAGTACTTC
J: TRBJ2-1; D: .; size: .; V: TRBV2; CDR3: CASSVLPIGSSYNEQFF; DNA: TGTGCCAGCAGTGTACTTCCGATAGGGAGCTCCTACAATGAGCAGTTCTTC
J: TRBJ2-7; D: TRBD2; size: .; V: TRBV27; CDR3: CASSLILAGGPYEQYF; DNA: TGTGCCAGCAGTCTCATCCTTGCGGGAGGACCCTACGAGCAGTACTTC
J: TRBJ1-1; D: .; size: .; V: TRBV29-1; CDR3: CSVGRGGETEAFF; DNA: TGCAGCGTTGGAAGGGGCGGGGAGACTGAAGCTTTCTTT
J: TRBJ2-1; D: .; size: .; V: TRBV28; CDR3: CASTGTRSYNEQFF; DNA: TGTGCCAGCACCGGGACACGCTCCTACAATGAGCAGTTCTTC
J: TRBJ1-2; D: TRBD1; size: .; V: TRBV4-2; CDR3: CASSRGQARVNYGYTF; DNA: TGTGCCAGCAGCCGCGGACAGGCCCGGGTAAACTATGGCTACACCTTC
J: TRBJ2-1; D: TRBD2; size: .; V: TRBV9; CDR3: CASSVGPSGSGSSEQFF; DNA: TGTGCCAGCAGCGTAGGGCCTAGCGGGAGTGGGAGTAGTGAGCAGTTCTTC
J: TRBJ2-2; D: .; size: .; V: TRBV18; CDR3: CASTGRGSDTGELFF; DNA: TGTGCCAGCACCGGACGGGGTTCCGACACCGGGGAGCTGTTTTTT
J: TRBJ2-3; D: .; size: .; V: TRBV27; CDR3: CASSPTPTESTDTQYF; DNA: TGTGCCAGCAGTCCAACCCCGACAGAGAGCACAGATACGCAGTATTTT
J: TRBJ2-1; D: .; size: once; V: TRBV28; CDR3: CASSFTLNNEQFF; DNA: TGTGCCAGCAGTTTTACTCTCAACAATGAGCAGTTCTTC
J: TRBJ2-1; D: TRBD2; size: once; V: TRBV4-2; CDR3: CASSQEFSSLAVNNEQFF; DNA: TGTGCCAGCAGCCAAGAATTTTCCTCCCTAGCGGTGAACAATGAGCAGTTCTTC
J: TRBJ2-7; D: TRBD2; size: .; V: TRBV6-5; CDR3: CASRPGAGGLYEQYF; DNA: TGTGCCAGCCGCCCCGGCGCGGGAGGTTTGTACGAGCAGTACTTC
J: TRBJ2-7; D: .; size: .; V: TRBV18; CDR3: CASSARRDTYEQYF; DNA: TGTGCCAGCTCTGCGAGACGGGACACCTACGAGCAGTACTTC
J: TRBJ1-1; D: TRBD1; size: .; V: TRBV5-1; CDR3: CASSWGSRDSDTEAFF; DNA: TGCGCCAGCAGCTGGGGGTCCCGGGACAGCGACACTGAAGCTTTCTTT
J: TRBJ1-6; D: .; size: few; V: TRBV4-2; CDR3: CASSQDAAGAGSPLHF; DNA: TGTGCCAGCAGCCAAGACGCGGCGGGAGCGGGTTCACCCCTCCACTTT
J: TRBJ2-2; D: TRBD1; size: .; V: TRBV30; CDR3: CAWSPGQINTGELFF; DNA: TGTGCCTGGAGCCCGGGACAGATAAACACCGGGGAGCTGTTTTTT
J: TRBJ1-2; D: .; size: .; V: TRBV2; CDR3: CASSRRTGSNYGYTF; DNA: TGTGCCAGCAGTCGACGAACAGGATCCAACTATGGCTACACCTTC
J: TRBJ1-2; D: TRBD1; size: .; V: TRBV4-2; CDR3: CASSQVSQGFGYGYTF; DNA: TGTGCCAGCAGCCAAGTCTCACAGGGGTTTGGCTATGGCTACACCTTC
J: TRBJ2-1; D: .; size: .; V: TRBV2; CDR3: CASTRLPRSYNEQFF; DNA: TGTGCCAGCACCAGACTCCCCCGCTCCTACAATGAGCAGTTCTTC
J: TRBJ2-3; D: .; size: .; V: TRBV29-1; CDR3: CSATGTDTQYF; DNA: TGCAGCGCCACAGGCACAGATACGCAGTATTTT
J: TRBJ2-7; D: TRBD2; size: .; V: TRBV19; CDR3: CASSVSGASSYEQYF; DNA: TGTGCCAGTAGTGTAAGCGGGGCGAGCTCCTACGAGCAGTACTTC
J: TRBJ2-7; D: TRBD2; size: .; V: TRBV5-1; CDR3: CASSTTGRGTTQEQYF; DNA: TGCGCCAGCAGCACCACGGGACGGGGGACTACTCAGGAGCAGTACTTC
J: TRBJ2-7; D: .; size: .; V: TRBV29-1; CDR3: CSVQATAYEQYF; DNA: TGCAGCGTGCAGGCGACGGCCTACGAGCAGTACTTC
J: TRBJ1-1; D: .; size: .; V: TRBV4-1; CDR3: CASSQGALRGNTEAFF; DNA: TGCGCCAGCAGCCAAGGGGCTCTCAGGGGGAACACTGAAGCTTTCTTT
J: TRBJ2-5; D: TRBD1; size: .; V: TRBV19; CDR3: CASSPRDRGQETQYF; DNA: TGTGCCAGTAGTCCTCGGGACAGGGGACAAGAGACCCAGTACTTC
J: TRBJ1-3; D: .; size: .; V: TRBV5-4; CDR3: CASSPGGVGNTIYF; DNA: TGTGCCAGCAGCCCGGGCGGGGTTGGAAACACCATATATTTT
J: TRBJ2-7; D: .; size: .; V: TRBV2; CDR3: CASSEGQGQGLEQYF; DNA: TGTGCCAGCAGTGAGGGGCAGGGCCAGGGGCTAGAGCAGTACTTC
J: TRBJ2-5; D: .; size: .; V: TRBV5-1; CDR3: CASSLAGSGSETQYF; DNA: TGCGCCAGCAGCTTGGCCGGGTCAGGGTCGGAGACCCAGTACTTC
J: TRBJ1-2; D: TRBD1; size: .; V: TRBV18; CDR3: CASSHDRVYGYTF; DNA: TGTGCCAGCTCACACGACAGGGTCTATGGCTACACCTTC
J: TRBJ2-1; D: TRBD2; size: few; V: TRBV5-1; CDR3: CASRGLSFYNEQFF; DNA: TGCGCCAGCCGGGGACTAAGCTTTTACAATGAGCAGTTCTTC
J: TRBJ2-7; D: .; size: .; V: TRBV6-5; CDR3: CASSSSTAYEQYF; DNA: TGTGCCAGCAGTTCGTCGACAGCCTACGAGCAGTACTTC